Sequencing of this TCR beta chain was carried out in a study of T-cell memory formation after mild COVID-19. TCRdb itself ran the 5' RACE reads through MiXCR, one entry per CDR3 protein. The sample yields some 250,000 distinct CDR3 sequences, 8% to 9.5% seen once. This CDR3 has 14 residues. Per germline, CDR1 DFQATT and CDR2 SNEGSKA (reference sequence). V was pared by 3 bases and J by 0 bases, with 12 bases between. This clonotype appeared a few times. This chain connects TRBV20-1 to TRBJ2-7; D possibly uses TRBD1 or TRBD2 (5 bases each). The clonotype comes from a man younger than 35 who had mild COVID-19 (a few samples of this study predate the infection). Cell type and time point are not known. Sequencing was done on a sample of PBMCs or a T cell subset sorted from them (not recorded which). CDR3 coding DNA: TGCAGTGCTAGCCGAGGGGCCTCCTCCTACGAGCAGTACTTC. It codes for CSASRGASSYEQYF.